This is a list of T cell receptor beta chains from one sample in a study of shared clonotypes between healthy human individuals. Clones were read by immunoSEQ multiplex PCR, and TCRdb kept only the in-frame ones, dropping some. The sample holds around 2,000,000 clones, about 93% seen once. The sequencing input was naive CD8+ T cells from PBMCs. The receptors stem from a man between 18 and 35 years old in good health. Some clones in this sample may be carry-over from other donors' samples. The CDR3 runs from the conserved cysteine through the conserved F or W. A D gene is named only where the DNA matches it firmly. A row's size may be missing; if present it is once, few, many or a size class.

TRBJ2-7	-	TRBV15	TRBD1	15	TGTGTCACCAGCGAGGGACAGGGTAACTCCTACGAGCAGTACTTC	CVTSEGQGNSYEQYF
TRBJ1-1	-	TRBV13	-	15	TGTGCCAGCAGCTACGACGGCGGGGGGAACACTGAAGCTTTCTTT	CASSYDGGGNTEAFF
TRBJ2-2	once	TRBV4-2	TRBD2	16	TGTGCCAGCAGCCTACTAGCGGGAGGGCCAGTCGGGGAGCTGTTTTTT	CASSLLAGGPVGELFF
TRBJ2-7	-	TRBV4-1	TRBD1	16	TGCGCCAGCAGCCAACGAGAAGGACAGGGGTCCTACGAGCAGTACTTC	CASSQREGQGSYEQYF
TRBJ1-2	-	TRBV9	-	14	TGTGCCAGCAGCGCGTCCGGGGCAAACTATGGCTACACCTTC	CASSASGANYGYTF
TRBJ1-2	-	TRBV27	-	18	TGTGCCAGCAGTTTATCGGCAAATCTGGCAGGGGTTCCCTATGGCTACACCTTC	CASSLSANLAGVPYGYTF
TRBJ1-1	once	TRBV19	-	14	TGTGCCAGTAGTAACCTTGGGGTCCGTACTGAAGCTTTCTTT	CASSNLGVRTEAFF
TRBJ1-1	-	TRBV21-1	-	13	TGTGCCAGCAGCAACGAGGGAGACGCTGAAGCTTTCTTT	CASSNEGDAEAFF
TRBJ2-1	-	TRBV4-3	TRBD1	12	TGCGCCAGCAGTCGACAGGGGGATGAGCAGTTCTTC	CASSRQGDEQFF
TRBJ2-1	-	TRBV7-9	TRBD2	15	TGTGCCAGCACCGTACTAGCGGGAATTCAGGATGAGCAGTTCTTC	CASTVLAGIQDEQFF
TRBJ1-1	-	TRBV28	-	15	TGTGCCAGCAGTTTAGGTGGGGCCCACCGGCCCGAAGCTTTCTTT	CASSLGGAHRPEAFF
TRBJ2-1	-	TRBV11-3	-	15	TGTGCCAGCAGCCCCCGGGCGGGCCGGTGGAATGAGCAGTTCTTC	CASSPRAGRWNEQFF
TRBJ1-1	-	TRBV7-9	TRBD1	12	TGTGCCAGCAGCTTAGGCAGGGGGGAAGCTTTCTTT	CASSLGRGEAFF
TRBJ2-1	once	TRBV19	-	13	TGTGCCAGTAGTCTACGGGGTTACAATGAGCAGTTCTTC	CASSLRGYNEQFF
TRBJ2-1	once	TRBV5-6	-	11	TGTGCCAGCAGCTCCTTCGATGAGCAGTTCTTC	CASSSFDEQFF
TRBJ2-2	-	TRBV27	-	14	TGTGCCAGCAGTTTACTAGGGGACACCGGGGAGCTGTTTTTT	CASSLLGDTGELFF
TRBJ2-1	-	TRBV6-4	-	15	TGTGCCAGCAGCCCCAGGAGCGTAACCTACAATGAGCAGTTCTTC	CASSPRSVTYNEQFF
TRBJ1-3	-	TRBV27	-	15	TGTGCCAGCAGTCCCACCGGGACAACTGGAAACACCATATATTTT	CASSPTGTTGNTIYF
TRBJ2-3	-	TRBV6-1	TRBD1	16	TGTGCCAGCAGTGTTACCAGGGGGTCTATCACAGATACGCAGTATTTT	CASSVTRGSITDTQYF
TRBJ2-7	-	TRBV7-6	-	15	TGTGCCAGCAGCTCCCCTCGAGGACAGAGGAACGAGCAGTACTTC	CASSSPRGQRNEQYF
TRBJ2-2	-	TRBV28	-	12	TGTGCCAGCAGAGGTAACACCGGGGAGCTGTTTTTT	CASRGNTGELFF
TRBJ2-6	-	TRBV27	TRBD1	19	TGTGCCAGCAGTTTAAATCTGGGGGACAGCACCTCTGGGGCCAACGTCCTGACTTTC	CASSLNLGDSTSGANVLTF
TRBJ2-5	-	TRBV5-1	-	14	TGCGCCAGCGGCGGGACAGTCTCCCAAGAGACCCAGTACTTC	CASGGTVSQETQYF
TRBJ1-1	-	TRBV28	TRBD1	13	TGTGCCAGCAGTCTCGTCCGGGACAGCGAAGCTTTCTTT	CASSLVRDSEAFF
TRBJ2-1	-	TRBV19	-	14	TGTGCCAGTAGTATAGATCCGGGGGAAACTGAGCAGTTCTTC	CASSIDPGETEQFF
TRBJ1-1	-	TRBV28	-	14	TGTGCCAGCAGTTTTCGGGGATATAACACTGAAGCTTTCTTT	CASSFRGYNTEAFF
TRBJ2-2	-	TRBV10-3	TRBD2	16	TGTGCCATCCCCGGGACTAGCGGGAGTCGGACCGGGGAGCTGTTTTTT	CAIPGTSGSRTGELFF
TRBJ2-2	-	TRBV19	TRBD1	15	TGTGCCAGTAGTATCTCCGGCCAGGGGGCATGGGAGCTGTTTTTT	CASSISGQGAWELFF
TRBJ1-2	few	TRBV28	-	12	TGTGCCAGCAGTTTTAGTCTGGATGGCTACACCTTC	CASSFSLDGYTF
TRBJ2-1	once	TRBV27	-	15	TGTGCCAGCAGCTGGGACTTCAGCTCCTACAATGAGCAGTTCTTC	CASSWDFSSYNEQFF
TRBJ1-5	-	TRBV4-2	-	16	TGTGCCAGCAGCCAAGAAGGGGGGCCCCACAATCAGCCCCAGCATTTT	CASSQEGGPHNQPQHF
TRBJ1-1	few	TRBV6-5	-	11	TGTGCCAGTTTTACTATCCTTGAAGCTTTCTTT	CASFTILEAFF
TRBJ2-6	-	TRBV30	-	16	TGTGCCTGGGAGTCCCTAGGGGGGTCTGGGGCCAACGTCCTGACTTTC	CAWESLGGSGANVLTF
TRBJ2-1	-	TRBV29-1	-	14	TGCAGCGTTGTGGACTCAGCTGGATGGAATGAGCAGTTCTTC	CSVVDSAGWNEQFF
TRBJ2-7	-	TRBV6-7	-	14	TGTGCCAGGGCCTACTCCGGGACACCCAGGGAGCAGTACTTC	CARAYSGTPREQYF